Following are 25 T cell receptor beta chains from one sample sequenced in a study of early T cells in non-severe SARS-CoV-2 infection. From the 5' RACE reads, TCRdb called clonotypes with MiXCR, one entry per CDR3 protein. The table lists roughly 55,000 distinct CDR3 sequences, 15% of them singletons. The sample consisted of whole blood, taken at baseline. The receptors here all came from an adult who was a healthcare worker with PCR-confirmed SARS-CoV-2 infection or an uninfected control (not recorded which).

The gene calls are TRBV28 and TRBJ2-2; the match to TRBD2 covers 11 bases. CDR1 MDHEN and CDR2 SYDVKM come from the germline V gene. Unmatched junction bases numbered 8, after V lost 6 bases and J lost 5 bases. The CDR3 loop spans 16 amino acids. CDR3 loop: CASRASGRRGTGELFF. DNA of the CDR3: TGTGCCAGCAGAGCTAGCGGGAGGCGGGGAACCGGGGAGCTGTTTTTT.

There are a few counts of this clonotype. The chain employs TRBV6-2 or TRBV6-3 and TRBJ2-1; 11 bases are shared with TRBD2. V shed 7 bases, J shed 6 bases, and the junction held 5 bases outside the gene matches. The germline gives CDR1 MNHEY, CDR2 SVGEGT. The CDR3 is 14 amino acids. The CDR3 coding sequence is TGTGCCAGCACCCTAGCGGGAGGTCTCAATGAGCAGTTCTTC. The encoded protein is CASTLAGGLNEQFF.

This clonotype came up a few times. The V gene is TRBV9, the J gene TRBJ2-1; D not certain. The V end was cut by 0 bases, the J end by 5 bases, with 3 bases between. There are 12 residues in the CDR3. CDR1 and CDR2 (germline): SGDLS, YYNGEE. The CDR3 here is CASSVDHNEQFF. DNA for the CDR3: TGTGCCAGCAGCGTAGACCACAATGAGCAGTTCTTC.

This sequence joins TRBV11-2 and TRBJ2-3; 9 bases are a match to TRBD1. Trimming took 4 bases from V and 0 from J; bases not matched to a gene: 8. This CDR3 region has 17 residues. Germline CDR1 is SGHAT and CDR2 is FQNNGV. CDR3 nucleotides: TGTGCCAGCAGCTGGGGACAGGGAATAACCAGCACAGATACGCAGTATTTT. Protein product: CASSWGQGITSTDTQYF.

This clonotype was counted many times. The genes are TRBV11-2 and TRBJ1-1; weak D call: TRBD1 (5 bases). CDR1 SGHAT and CDR2 FQNNGV come from the germline V gene. V was cut by 6 bases and J by 6 bases, with 17 bases left in between. The CDR3 runs 14 residues. This CDR3 is CASSRGDYGSEAFF. CDR3 DNA: TGTGCCAGCAGTCGGGGGGACTACGGGTCTGAAGCTTTCTTT.

At least ten counts were recorded for this clonotype. This chain connects TRBV28 to TRBJ1-5; the match to TRBD1 covers 9 bases. Per the germline V gene, CDR1 is MDHEN and CDR2 is SYDVKM. This CDR3 is 17 amino acids long. V lost 5 bases, J lost 3 bases, and 11 bases stayed unmatched. In nucleotides, the CDR3 is TGTGCCAGCAGTCCGGACAGGGGAAATATAGCCAATCAGCCCCAGCATTTT. Residues: CASSPDRGNIANQPQHF.

The J gene is TRBJ2-3, the V gene TRBV5-4; 9 bases are shared with TRBD2. V shed 4 bases and J 2 bases; nucleotides not matched to a gene: 8. The CDR3 runs 16 residues. Germline-derived CDR1 and CDR2 are SGHNT and YYREEE (reference sequence). The CDR3 loop reads CASSGRLAATTDTQYF. CDR3 sequence (DNA): TGTGCCAGCAGCGGACGACTAGCGGCCACCACAGATACGCAGTATTTT.

The rearrangement links TRBV10-3 to TRBJ2-5; maybe TRBD1 (5 bases). The CDR3 is 18 amino acids. The germline CDR1 and CDR2 sequences are ENHRY and SYGVKD. The V end was cut by 2 bases, the J end by 1 base, with 20 bases between. The CDR3 here is CAISEGRGTVIFQETQYF. Written as DNA, the CDR3 is TGTGCCATCAGTGAGGGTAGGGGAACGGTAATCTTCCAAGAGACCCAGTACTTC.

This chain links TRBV6-6 with TRBJ2-7; D call uncertain. The CDR3 extends over 13 amino acids. Deletions cut 0 bases from V and 4 bases from J, with 7 bases between. Germline V lookup: CDR1 MNHNY, CDR2 SVGAGI (reference sequence). The CDR3: CASSYSIGYEQYF. CDR3 DNA: TGTGCCAGCAGTTACTCGATAGGATACGAGCAGTACTTC.

This clonotype was detected a few times. The V call is TRBV18, the J call TRBJ2-7; D gene ambiguous. CDR1 and CDR2 (germline): KGHSH, LQKENI. This CDR3 is 14 amino acids long. The V end lost 2 bases, the J end lost 1 base, and 9 bases lay between the germline ends. For the CDR3, the DNA is TGTGCCAGCTCACCAAAAGGAAGGTCCTACGAGCAGTACTTC. Translated: CASSPKGRSYEQYF.

This clonotype was counted only a few times. The V call is TRBV29-1, the J call TRBJ1-1; TRBD1 matches 8 bases. The CDR3 has 11 residues. The ends lost 2 bases at V and 11 bases at J; junction bases unmatched: 4. CDR1 SQVTM and CDR2 ANQGSEA come from the germline V gene. CDR3 in DNA: TGCAGCGTTGAACTCCAGGGGGCGGCTTTCTTT. This gives the protein CSVELQGAAFF. Full variable domain (rest looked up from reference TRBV29-1 and TRBJ1-1): SAVISQKPSRDICQRGTSLTIQCQVDSQVTMMFWYRQQPGQSLTLIATANQGSEATYESGFVIDKFPISRPNLTFSTLTVSNMSPEDSSIYLCSVELQGAAFFGQGTRLTVV.

This clonotype was observed a few times. The chain combines TRBV5-1 with TRBJ1-1; D is unclear. With 5 bases removed from V and 7 bases from J, the gap between germline ends came to 9 bases. CDR1 and CDR2 from the germline V gene are SGHRS and YFSETQ. The CDR3 consists of 11 residues. As DNA, the CDR3 is TGCGCCAGCAGGAAGGGCCTTGAAGCTTTCTTT. Translating gives CASRKGLEAFF.

The chain is built from TRBV6-2 or TRBV6-3 and TRBJ1-6, with 9 positions matching TRBD1. Germline lookup yields CDR1 MNHEY and CDR2 SVGEGT. V lost 2 bases to trimming and J lost 7 bases; unmatched junction nucleotides: 3. The CDR3 spans 15 residues. This chain's CDR3 is CASSYPGQGNSPLHF. The CDR3 DNA reads as TGTGCCAGCAGTTACCCGGGACAGGGCAATTCACCCCTCCACTTT.

This clonotype showed up many times. The chain has TRBV29-1 and TRBJ2-7; D tentatively fits TRBD1 or TRBD2 (5 bases each). The CDR3 runs to 13 residues. Germline V gene lookup returns CDR1 SQVTM and CDR2 ANQGSEA. Deletions cut 6 bases from V and 1 base from J, with 13 bases between. In DNA, the CDR3 is TGCAGCGTCAGGGACGTAAGATCCTACGAGCAGTACTTC. It translates to CSVRDVRSYEQYF.

This clonotype has more than one count but fewer than ten. This chain uses TRBV12-5 with TRBJ1-6; 9 bases line up with TRBD1. Trimming removed 5 bases from V and 7 bases from J; junction bases left unmatched: 9. CDR3 length equals 16 residues. CDR1 is LGHNT, CDR2 FRNRAP, per germline. The CDR3 sequence: CASGQDRGMRNSPLHF. In nucleotides, the CDR3 is TGTGCTAGTGGTCAAGACAGGGGGATGAGAAATTCACCCCTCCACTTT.

The table lists this clonotype with a few counts. The rearrangement joins TRBV5-1 to TRBJ2-1; 9 bases align to TRBD1. This CDR3 contains 16 residues. Germline V CDR1 and CDR2: SGHRS, YFSETQ. V was clipped by 2 bases and J by 6 bases; unmatched bases: 9. The chain's CDR3 is CASSLDPGQGVNEQFF. CDR3 DNA: TGCGCCAGCAGCTTAGACCCGGGACAGGGTGTCAATGAGCAGTTCTTC.

The sample holds many counts of this clonotype. This chain uses TRBV7-9 with TRBJ1-2; D is ambiguous. The CDR3 covers 13 residues. The V gene lost 5 bases and the J gene lost 8 bases, with 15 bases spanning the gap. Germline CDR1 and CDR2: SEHNR and FQNEAQ (reference sequence). The chain's CDR3 is CASSQDVKEGYTF. CDR3 in DNA: TGTGCCAGCAGCCAGGACGTTAAGGAAGGCTACACCTTC.

The chain uses TRBV10-3 and TRBJ1-6, with D unclear. V gave up 4 bases and J gave up 7 bases, with 17 bases separating them. This CDR3 has 16 amino acids. Germline CDR1 and CDR2: ENHRY and SYGVKD. CDR3 sequence (DNA): TGTGCCATCAGTGCCTCAGGTATCGTGGGGAATTCACCCCTCCACTTT. Its translation is CAISASGIVGNSPLHF.

This clonotype showed up many times. This rearrangement joins TRBV6-5 to TRBJ2-1; 10 bases agree with TRBD2. The CDR3 spans 16 residues. CDR1 MNHEY and CDR2 SVGAGI come from the germline V gene. Germline trimming cut 5 bases from V and 0 bases from J; bases unmatched to any gene: 4. CDR3 DNA: TGTGCCAGCAGTCGGACTAGCGGAAGCTCCTACAATGAGCAGTTCTTC. This translates into CASSRTSGSSYNEQFF.

This clonotype was counted between two and nine times. V is TRBV28 and J is TRBJ2-1, with TRBD2 identical over 7 bases. The CDR3 consists of 14 residues. V was pared by 2 bases and J by 3 bases, with 1 base of the junction left unmatched. Germline V lookup: CDR1 MDHEN, CDR2 SYDVKM. The CDR3, as DNA: TGTGCCAGCAGTTTAGGCGGGAGCTACAATGAGCAGTTCTTC. Encoded protein: CASSLGGSYNEQFF.

This clonotype has more than one count but fewer than ten. The chain links TRBV6-5 to TRBJ1-2, with TRBD1 identical over 8 bases. The CDR3 spans 13 residues. The germline gives CDR1 MNHEY, CDR2 SVGAGI. V shed 3 bases, J shed 6 bases, and the junction held 3 bases outside the gene matches. CDR3 bases: TGTGCCAGCAGTTATCTGGACAGGGATGGCTACACCTTC. Translated: CASSYLDRDGYTF.

V and J are TRBV5-1 and TRBJ2-3; 7 bases align to TRBD2. The CDR3 length is 17 residues. Germline assignment: CDR1 SGHRS and CDR2 YFSETQ. V gave up 0 bases and J gave up 4 bases; unmatched junction bases: 11. The CDR3 region is CASSLAPGAGRADTQYF. The CDR3 bases are TGCGCCAGCAGCTTGGCCCCTGGGGCAGGGAGGGCAGATACGCAGTATTTT.

This chain uses TRBV5-1 with TRBJ1-4; D ambiguous. Trimming took 2 bases from V and 3 from J, leaving 14 bases between them. The CDR3 loop spans 16 amino acids. Germline V gives CDR1 SGHRS, CDR2 YFSETQ. CDR3 amino acids: CASSLWSVGSNEKLFF. The CDR3 DNA reads TGCGCCAGCAGCTTATGGAGCGTCGGCTCTAATGAAAAACTGTTTTTT.

The sample holds a few counts of this clonotype. The CDR3 DNA reads as TGTGCCAGCAGCCAAGTGGGGGGTAACAATGAGCAGTTCTTC. Translated: CASSQVGGNNEQFF. The J gene is TRBJ2-1, the V gene TRBV4-2; TRBD2 might be the D (6 bases). Germline V CDR1 and CDR2: LGHNA, YNFKEQ. Trimming pared 1 base from V and 5 bases from J, leaving 9 bases between. The CDR3 is 14 amino acids.

The chain couples TRBV7-9 to TRBJ1-1; no definite D call. CDR3 length equals 13 residues. The V and J ends lost 5 bases and 1 base respectively, with 8 bases between them. The germline CDR1 and CDR2 sequences are SEHNR and FQNEAQ (reference sequence). The CDR3 nucleotides are TGTGCCAGCAGCCTTGACACGAACACTGAAGCTTTCTTT. Translating gives CASSLDTNTEAFF.